The T cell receptor beta chain described here comes from a study of Ad26.COV2.S vaccination and SARS-CoV-2 variants. Treatment reported: roughly 20 received Ad26.COV2.S at low or high dose, single or two shots; roughly five received placebo; per-sample allocation not given. Sampling occurred on day 63 after the first vaccine or placebo injection. Measured with immunoSEQ multiplex PCR; TCRdb has only the in-frame clones, and not every one. The data contain a few hundred thousand clones, about four fifths of them singletons. V shed 6 bases and J shed 0 bases, with 8 bases lying between them. Germline CDR1 reads LGHDT; CDR2 reads YNNKEL (reference sequence). The CDR3 length is 13 residues.

This clonotype was sampled from a person between 18 and 65 years old who received the Ad26.COV2.S COVID-19 vaccine or a placebo. Source: peripheral blood, taken in a trial of Ad26.COV2.S vaccine versus placebo. The chain combines TRBV3-1 (or the pseudogene TRBV3-2) with TRBJ1-1; D remains unclear. CDR3 in amino acids: CASSLRMNTEAFF. CDR3 bases: TGTGCCAGCAGTCTTCGCATGAACACTGAAGCTTTCTTT.